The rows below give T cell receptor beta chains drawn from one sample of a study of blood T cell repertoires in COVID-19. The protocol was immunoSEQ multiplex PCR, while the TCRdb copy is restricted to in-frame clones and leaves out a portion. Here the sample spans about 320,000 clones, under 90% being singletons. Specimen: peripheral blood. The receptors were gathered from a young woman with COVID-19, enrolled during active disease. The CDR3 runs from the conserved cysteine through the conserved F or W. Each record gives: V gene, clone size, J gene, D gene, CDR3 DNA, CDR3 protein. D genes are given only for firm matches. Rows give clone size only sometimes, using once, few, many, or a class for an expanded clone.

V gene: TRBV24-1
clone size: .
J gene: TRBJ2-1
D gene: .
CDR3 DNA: TGTGCCACCAGCGTTGGCGCGGGAATACGTTACAATGAGCAGTTCTTC
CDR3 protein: CATSVGAGIRYNEQFF

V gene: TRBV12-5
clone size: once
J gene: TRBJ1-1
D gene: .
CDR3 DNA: TGTGCTAGTGGTATAATACAGGAGAACACTGAAGCTTTCTTT
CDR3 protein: CASGIIQENTEAFF

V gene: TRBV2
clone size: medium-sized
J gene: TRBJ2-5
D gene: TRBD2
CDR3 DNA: TGTGCCAGCAATCTAGCGGGGGGCTTCCCCGAGGAGACCCAGTACTTC
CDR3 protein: CASNLAGGFPEETQYF

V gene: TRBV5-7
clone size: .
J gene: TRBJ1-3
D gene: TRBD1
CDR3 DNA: TGTGCCAGCACCCCGGGACAGGGGACTGGAAACACCATATATTTT
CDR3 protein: CASTPGQGTGNTIYF

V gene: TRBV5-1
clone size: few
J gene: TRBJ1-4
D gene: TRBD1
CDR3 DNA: TGCGCCAGCAGCGTTCGACCGGGACAGGGAGAAGAAAAACTGTTTTTT
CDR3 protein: CASSVRPGQGEEKLFF

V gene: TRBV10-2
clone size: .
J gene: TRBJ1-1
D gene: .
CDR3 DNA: TGCGCCAGCGGTCAGGGGACTGAAGCTTTCTTT
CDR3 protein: CASGQGTEAFF

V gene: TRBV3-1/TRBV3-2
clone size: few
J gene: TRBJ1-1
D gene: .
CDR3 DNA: TGTGCCAGCAGCCACGCCAGTTTCGGGGGTCGGAACACTGAAGCTTTCTTT
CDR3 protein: CASSHASFGGRNTEAFF

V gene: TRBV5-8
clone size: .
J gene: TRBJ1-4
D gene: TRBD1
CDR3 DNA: TGTGCCAGCAGCCGAAGGACAGGAGGGAATGAAAAACTGTTTTTT
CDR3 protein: CASSRRTGGNEKLFF

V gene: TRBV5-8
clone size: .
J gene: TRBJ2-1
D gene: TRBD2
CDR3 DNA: TGTGCCAGCAGCTTGGTCCCCCGCGGACTAGCGGATTTTAATGAGCAGTTCTTC
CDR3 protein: CASSLVPRGLADFNEQFF

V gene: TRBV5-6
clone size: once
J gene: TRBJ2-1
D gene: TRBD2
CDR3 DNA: TGTGCCAGCAGCCGTCTGAGCGGGGGGTACAATGAGCAGTTCTTC
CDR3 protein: CASSRLSGGYNEQFF

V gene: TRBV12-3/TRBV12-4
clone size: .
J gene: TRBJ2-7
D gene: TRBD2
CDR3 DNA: TGTGCCAGCAGTCGGGACTACTACGAGCAGTACTTC
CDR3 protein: CASSRDYYEQYF

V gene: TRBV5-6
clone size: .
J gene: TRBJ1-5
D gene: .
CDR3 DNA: TGTGCCAGCAGTACGTCCGGGTGGAGCAATCAGCCCCAGCATTTT
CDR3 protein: CASSTSGWSNQPQHF

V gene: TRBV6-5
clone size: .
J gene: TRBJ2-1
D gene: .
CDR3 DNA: TGTGCCAGCAGATTGCGGCCGAATGAGCAGTTCTTC
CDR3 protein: CASRLRPNEQFF

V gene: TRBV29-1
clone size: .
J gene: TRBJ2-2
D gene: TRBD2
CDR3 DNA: TGCAGCGTTAGCGGGGGTCCTAACACCGGGGAGCTGTTTTTT
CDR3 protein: CSVSGGPNTGELFF

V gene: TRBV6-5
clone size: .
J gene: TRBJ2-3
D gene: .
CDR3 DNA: TGTGCCAGCAGAGAGGTTAGCAGAGTGCAGTATTTT
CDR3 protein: CASREVSRVQYF

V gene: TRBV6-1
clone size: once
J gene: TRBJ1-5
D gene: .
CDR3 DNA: TGTGCCAGCAGTGCAATCGACAGTTTTTATAGCAATCAGCCCCAGCATTTT
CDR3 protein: CASSAIDSFYSNQPQHF

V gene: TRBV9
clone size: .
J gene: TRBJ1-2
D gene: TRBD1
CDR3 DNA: TGTGCCAGCAGCGCTCACGCGAGACAGGGCCGCTATGGCTACACCTTC
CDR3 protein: CASSAHARQGRYGYTF

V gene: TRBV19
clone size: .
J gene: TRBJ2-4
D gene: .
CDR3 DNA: TGTGCCAGTAGCCCCCGTGGAGGCATAGCCAAAAACATTCAGTACTTC
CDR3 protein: CASSPRGGIAKNIQYF

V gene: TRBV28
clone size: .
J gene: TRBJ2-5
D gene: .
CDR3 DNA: TGTGCCAGCAGTTTATTTATGAGACGAGGAGAGACCCAGTACTTC
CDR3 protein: CASSLFMRRGETQYF

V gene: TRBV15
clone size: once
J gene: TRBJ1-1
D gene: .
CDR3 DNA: TGTGCCACCAGCATTCAACGGGACACTGAAGCTTTCTTT
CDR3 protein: CATSIQRDTEAFF

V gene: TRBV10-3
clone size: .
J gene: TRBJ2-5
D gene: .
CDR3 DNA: TGTGCCATCAGCCCGGGCCAAGAGACCCAGTACTTC
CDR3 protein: CAISPGQETQYF

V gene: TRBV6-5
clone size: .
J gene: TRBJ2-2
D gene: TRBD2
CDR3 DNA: TGTGCCAGCAGTCCCCTGCGGGGGGGGGAGCTGTTTTTT
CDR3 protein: CASSPLRGGELFF

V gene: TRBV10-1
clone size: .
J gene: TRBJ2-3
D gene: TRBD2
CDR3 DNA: TGCGCCAGCAGTGTGGGTAGCGGGGGATTCGAAGATACGCAGTATTTT
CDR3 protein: CASSVGSGGFEDTQYF

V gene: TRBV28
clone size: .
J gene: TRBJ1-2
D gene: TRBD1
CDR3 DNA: TGTGCCACGCAGGGGGCGGACTTTTATGGCTACACCTTC
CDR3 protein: CATQGADFYGYTF

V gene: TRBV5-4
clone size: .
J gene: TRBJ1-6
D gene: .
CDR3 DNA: TGTGCCAGCAGCTTGACAGGGCTTGGGTATTCACCCCTCCACTTT
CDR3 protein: CASSLTGLGYSPLHF

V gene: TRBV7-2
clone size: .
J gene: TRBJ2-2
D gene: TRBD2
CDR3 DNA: TGTGCCAGCAGCAGGACTAGCGGGGGGGCCTGGACCGGGGAGCTGTTTTTT
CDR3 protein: CASSRTSGGAWTGELFF

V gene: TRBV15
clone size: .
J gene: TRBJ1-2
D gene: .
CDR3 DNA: TGTGCCACCAGCAGAGATTATAGGGCAGGGGAGGGTGTCTATGGCTACACCTTC
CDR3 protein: CATSRDYRAGEGVYGYTF

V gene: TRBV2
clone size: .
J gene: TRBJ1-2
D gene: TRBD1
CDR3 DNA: TGTGCCAGCAGTAAGAGGACAGGAGGAGACTATGGCTACACCTTC
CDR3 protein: CASSKRTGGDYGYTF

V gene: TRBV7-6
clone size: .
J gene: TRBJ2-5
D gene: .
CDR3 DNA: TGTGCCAGCAGCCCTCTAGGTGGGGGCGGGGAGACCCAGTACTTC
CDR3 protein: CASSPLGGGGETQYF

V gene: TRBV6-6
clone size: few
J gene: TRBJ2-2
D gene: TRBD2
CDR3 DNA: TGTGCCAGCAGTTACAGACTAGCAGAAACCGGGGAGCTGTTTTTT
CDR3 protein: CASSYRLAETGELFF

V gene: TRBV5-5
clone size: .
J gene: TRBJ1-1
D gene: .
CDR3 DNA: TGTGCCAGCAGCTCCCTGGGAGCCATGAACACTGAAGCTTTCTTT
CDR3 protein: CASSSLGAMNTEAFF

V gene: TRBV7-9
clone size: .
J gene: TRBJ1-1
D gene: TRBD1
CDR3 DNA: TGTGCCAGCAGCACAGGGACAGGGGGCGCTTTGGTTGAAGCTTTCTTT
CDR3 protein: CASSTGTGGALVEAFF

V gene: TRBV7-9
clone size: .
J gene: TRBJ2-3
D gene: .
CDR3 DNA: TGTGCCAGCACCCTCCCTCTAGCGCACACAGATACGCAGTATTTT
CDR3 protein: CASTLPLAHTDTQYF

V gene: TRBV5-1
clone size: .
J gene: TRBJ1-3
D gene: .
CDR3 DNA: TGCGCCAGCAGCTTGGAGGGACAACCCTCTGGAAACACCATATATTTT
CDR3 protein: CASSLEGQPSGNTIYF

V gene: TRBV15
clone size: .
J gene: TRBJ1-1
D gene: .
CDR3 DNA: TGTGCCACCAGCACCTTCGGGTTAGGCGAGAACACTGAAGCTTTCTTT
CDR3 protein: CATSTFGLGENTEAFF

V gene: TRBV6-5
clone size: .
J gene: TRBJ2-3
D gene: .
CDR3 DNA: TGTGCCAGCAGTTACTCGGGGAGGACAGATACGCAGTATTTT
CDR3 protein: CASSYSGRTDTQYF

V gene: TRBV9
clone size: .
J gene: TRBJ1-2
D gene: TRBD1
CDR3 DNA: TGTGCCAGCAGCCTCGTCCCGGGACAGGGAGTTGGCTACACCTTC
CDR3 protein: CASSLVPGQGVGYTF

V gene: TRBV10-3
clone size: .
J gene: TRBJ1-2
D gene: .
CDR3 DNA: TGTGCCATCAGTGAGGGGGCAGCTAACTATGGCTACACCTTC
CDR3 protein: CAISEGAANYGYTF

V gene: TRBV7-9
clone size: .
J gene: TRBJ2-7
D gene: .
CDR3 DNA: TGTGCCAGCAGCTACGGGATGAGCTCCTACGAGCAGTACTTC
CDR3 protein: CASSYGMSSYEQYF

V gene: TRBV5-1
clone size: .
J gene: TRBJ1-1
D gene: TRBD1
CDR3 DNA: TGCGCCAGCAGCTCGAGGACAGGGGGGGAAAACACTGAAGCTTTCTTT
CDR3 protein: CASSSRTGGENTEAFF

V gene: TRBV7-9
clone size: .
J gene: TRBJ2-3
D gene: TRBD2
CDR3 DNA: TGTGCCAGCAGCCTCAGGACTAGCGGGGGGGCCAGGACAGATACGCAGTATTTT
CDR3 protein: CASSLRTSGGARTDTQYF

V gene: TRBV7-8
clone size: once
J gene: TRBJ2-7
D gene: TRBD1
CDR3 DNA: TGTGCCAGCAGCACGCGAAGGACAGGGGGCATGCAGTACTTC
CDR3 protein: CASSTRRTGGMQYF

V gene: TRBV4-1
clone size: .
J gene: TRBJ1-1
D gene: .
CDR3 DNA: TGCGCCAGCAGCCAAGATTACGGCACTGAAGCTTTCTTT
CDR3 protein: CASSQDYGTEAFF

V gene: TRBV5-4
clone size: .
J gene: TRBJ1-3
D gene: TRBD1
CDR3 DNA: TGTGCCAGCAGCTTAGGGACAGGGCCAGGAAACACCATATATTTT
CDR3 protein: CASSLGTGPGNTIYF

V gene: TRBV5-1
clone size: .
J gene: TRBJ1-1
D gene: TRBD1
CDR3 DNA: TGCGCCAGCAGCTCCGGGACAGGGGGTGAAGCTTTCTTT
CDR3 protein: CASSSGTGGEAFF

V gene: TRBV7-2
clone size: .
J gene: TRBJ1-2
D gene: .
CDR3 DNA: TGTGCCAGCACCTCCCTTGGGGCCCTCGGTGGCTACACCTTC
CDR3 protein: CASTSLGALGGYTF

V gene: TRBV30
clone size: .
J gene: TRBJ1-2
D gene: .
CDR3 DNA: TGTGCCTGGAGGGGGGGTCTCGGAAACTATGGCTACACCTTC
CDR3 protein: CAWRGGLGNYGYTF

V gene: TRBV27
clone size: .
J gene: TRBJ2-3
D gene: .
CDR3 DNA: TGTGCCAGCAGGAAACGGGAAACTAGCACAGATACGCAGTATTTT
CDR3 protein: CASRKRETSTDTQYF

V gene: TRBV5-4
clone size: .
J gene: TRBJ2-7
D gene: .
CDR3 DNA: TGTGCCAGCAGACTCATGTTAAAGGGGGAGCAGTACTTC
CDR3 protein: CASRLMLKGEQYF

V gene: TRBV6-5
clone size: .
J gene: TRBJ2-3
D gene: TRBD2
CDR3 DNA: TGTGCCAGCAGTTACTTACTAGCGGGGGGCACAGATACGCAGTATTTT
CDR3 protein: CASSYLLAGGTDTQYF

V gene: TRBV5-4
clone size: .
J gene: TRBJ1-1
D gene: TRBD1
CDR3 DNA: TGTGCCAGCAGCCTGGGACAGGGATACTTGAACACTGAAGCTTTCTTT
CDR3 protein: CASSLGQGYLNTEAFF

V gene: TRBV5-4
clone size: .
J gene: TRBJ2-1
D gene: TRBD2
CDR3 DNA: TGTGCCAGCAGGCTCAGCGGGGGGAACAATGAGCAGTTCTTC
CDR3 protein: CASRLSGGNNEQFF

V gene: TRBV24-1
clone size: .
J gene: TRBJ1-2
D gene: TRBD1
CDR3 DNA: TGTGCCACCAGTGACCCCGGACAGGGGATCTATGGCTACACCTTC
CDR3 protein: CATSDPGQGIYGYTF

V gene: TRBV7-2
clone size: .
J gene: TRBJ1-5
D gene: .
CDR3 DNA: TGTGCCAGCAGCTTAGGGGGGGGCAATCAGCCCCAGCATTTT
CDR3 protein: CASSLGGGNQPQHF

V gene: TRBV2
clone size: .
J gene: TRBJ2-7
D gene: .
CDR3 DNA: TGTGCCAGCAGTTCCCTTTACGAGCAGTACTTC
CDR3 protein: CASSSLYEQYF